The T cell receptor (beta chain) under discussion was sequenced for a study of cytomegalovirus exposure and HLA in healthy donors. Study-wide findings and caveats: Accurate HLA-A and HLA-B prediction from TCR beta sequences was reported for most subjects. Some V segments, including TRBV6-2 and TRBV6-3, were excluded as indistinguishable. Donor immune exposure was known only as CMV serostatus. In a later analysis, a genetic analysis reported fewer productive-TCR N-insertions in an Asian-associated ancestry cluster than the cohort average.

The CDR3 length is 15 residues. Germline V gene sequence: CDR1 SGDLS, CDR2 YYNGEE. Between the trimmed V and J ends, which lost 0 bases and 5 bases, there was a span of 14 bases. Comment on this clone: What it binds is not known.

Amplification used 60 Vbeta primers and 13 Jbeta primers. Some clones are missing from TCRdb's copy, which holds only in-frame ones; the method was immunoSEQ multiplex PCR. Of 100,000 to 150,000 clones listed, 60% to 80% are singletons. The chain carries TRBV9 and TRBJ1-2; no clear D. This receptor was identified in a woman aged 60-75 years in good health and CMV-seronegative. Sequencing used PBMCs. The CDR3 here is CASSVERGSGYGYTF. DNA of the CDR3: TGTGCCAGCAGCGTAGAGAGAGGTTCCGGGTATGGCTACACCTTC.